One sample yielded the 15 T cell receptor beta chains listed below, sequenced in a study of blood T cell repertoires in COVID-19 (dated by TCRdb to the early 2020s). To prepare the library, the immunoSEQ multiplex PCR assay was applied. TCRdb re-hosts the immuneACCESS table, in-frame sequences only. Its copies lack some clones; in the studies checked, an unresolved V gene accounts for under half of them, and the cause for the rest is not known. This sample gives 350,000 to 450,000 clones in total; around 87% of them show up just once. The top ten clones comprise 2% to 2.5% of the sample. The sequencing sample was made of peripheral blood. These receptors were collected from a woman aged 60-75 years with COVID-19, enrolled during active disease.

This clone was found a few times. The CDR3: CASSKDSYEQYF. CDR3 DNA: TGTGCCAGCAGCAAGGACAGTTACGAGCAGTACTTC. J is TRBJ2-7 and V is TRBV7-9; possible D gene TRBD1, 6 bases. Germline lookup yields CDR1 SEHNR and CDR2 FQNEAQ (reference sequence). Trimming removed 5 bases at V and 4 bases at J, with 9 bases between. The CDR3 extends over 12 amino acids.

V is TRBV7-8 and J is TRBJ2-2; D gene uncertain. The V and J ends lost 5 bases and 5 bases respectively, with 15 bases between them. The CDR3 is 15 residues long. The germline gives CDR1 SGHVS, CDR2 FQNEAQ. The CDR3 sequence: CASSRFGRPTGELFF. The CDR3 region has the DNA TGTGCCAGCAGCCGATTCGGCAGGCCAACCGGGGAGCTGTTTTTT.

The J gene is TRBJ2-7, the V gene TRBV6-5, with D tentatively TRBD2 (5 bases). This CDR3 region has 12 residues. V was shortened by 6 bases and J by 5 bases, with 11 bases between the two germline ends. Germline loops: CDR1 MNHEY, CDR2 SVGAGI. CDR3 sequence: CASRGDFHEQYF. The CDR3 bases are TGTGCCAGCAGGGGAGACTTCCACGAGCAGTACTTC.

The chain recombines TRBV7-2 with TRBJ2-3; 7 positions agree with TRBD1. CDR1 is SGHTA, CDR2 FQGNSA, per germline. The CDR3 is made up of 15 amino acids. Trimming took 3 bases from V and 1 from J; bases not matched to a gene: 4. As DNA, the CDR3 is TGTGCCAGCAGCTTCTTAGGACAGGGCACAGATACGCAGTATTTT. As protein: CASSFLGQGTDTQYF.

The chain employs TRBV10-1 and TRBJ2-2; TRBD2 aligns across 11 bases. Germline CDR1 and CDR2: WNHNN and SYGVQD (reference sequence). The ends lost 8 bases at V and 4 bases at J; junction bases unmatched: 6. This CDR3 spans 15 amino acids. The CDR3 DNA follows: TGCGCCAGCTCAAGACTAGCGGGGTTCACCGGGGAGCTGTTTTTT. As protein: CASSRLAGFTGELFF.

V gene TRBV11-2 combines with J gene TRBJ2-2, with D unresolved. Trimming removed 8 bases at V and 2 bases at J, with 18 bases between. The CDR3 is made up of 16 amino acids. Germline V lookup: CDR1 SGHAT, CDR2 FQNNGV. The CDR3 loop is CASFGWRGVNTGELFF. The CDR3 region has the DNA TGTGCCAGCTTTGGGTGGCGCGGAGTAAACACCGGGGAGCTGTTTTTT.

The CDR3 bases are TGTGCCAGCAGTCGAGTTTCAAAAATCTCTGGAAACACCATATATTTT. Its translation: CASSRVSKISGNTIYF. The chain employs TRBV7-9 and TRBJ1-3; D not resolved. Germline CDR1 is SEHNR and CDR2 is FQNEAQ (reference sequence). V lost 6 bases, J lost 0 bases, and 15 bases lay in between. This CDR3 comprises 16 residues.

V is TRBV4-1 and J is TRBJ1-1, with 7 bases that match TRBD1. V lost 3 bases and J lost 1; bases outside the gene matches: 5. This CDR3 comprises 15 residues. CDR1 and CDR2 from the germline V gene are MGHRA and YSYEKL. CDR3 sequence reads: CASSHDRAANTEAFF. In DNA form, the CDR3 reads TGCGCCAGCAGCCACGACAGGGCCGCGAACACTGAAGCTTTCTTT.

The chain carries TRBV5-5 and TRBJ1-1; 7 nucleotides line up with TRBD1. V trimming: 1 base; J trimming: 0 bases; junction bases outside the gene matches: 12. The length of the CDR3 is 18 residues. Germline lookup yields CDR1 SGHKS and CDR2 YYEKEE (reference sequence). The CDR3 DNA sequence: TGTGCCAGCAGCTTGCTCGGGACAGCAACAAAATTGAACACTGAAGCTTTCTTT. Protein sequence: CASSLLGTATKLNTEAFF.

The chain couples TRBV6-5 to TRBJ1-1, with no clear D. This CDR3 is 12 amino acids long. With 0 bases removed from V and 8 bases from J, the gap between germline ends came to 7 bases. The germline CDR1 and CDR2 sequences are MNHEY and SVGAGI. CDR3 in DNA: TGTGCCAGCAGTTACTCTCCGGGGGAAGCTTTCTTT. As protein: CASSYSPGEAFF.

The chain uses TRBV29-1 and TRBJ1-1, with D perhaps TRBD1 (5 bases). The CDR3 is 13 amino acids. Trimming took off 0 bases at V and 7 bases at J, with 12 bases between the two ends. Germline V gene lookup returns CDR1 SQVTM and CDR2 ANQGSEA. The CDR3 loop reads CSVEEGRALEAFF. Written as DNA, the CDR3 is TGCAGCGTTGAAGAAGGCAGGGCGCTTGAAGCTTTCTTT.

The chain recombines TRBV7-9 with TRBJ2-7; D gene unclear. CDR1 is SEHNR and CDR2 is FQNEAQ in the germline V gene (reference sequence). This CDR3 region has 13 residues. Trimming pared 0 bases from V and 3 bases from J, leaving 6 bases between. Here the CDR3 DNA reads TGTGCCAGCAGCTTAGCCCGGGTCTACGAGCAGTACTTC. Translated: CASSLARVYEQYF. Drawing the rest from reference TRBV7-9 and TRBJ2-7, the complete variable domain is DTGVSQNPRHKITKRGQNVTFRCDPISEHNRLYWYRQTLGQGPEFLTYFQNEAQLEKSRLLSDRFSAERPKGSFSTLEIQRTEQGDSAMYLCASSLARVYEQYFGPGTRLTVT.

This rearrangement joins TRBV5-1 to TRBJ1-2, with TRBD1 matching over 7 bases. The CDR3 loop spans 16 amino acids. CDR1 and CDR2 from the germline V gene are SGHRS and YFSETQ. J gave up 6 bases and V 0 bases, and 11 bases lay outside the gene matches. The CDR3 sequence is CASSLALTGEENGYTF. For the CDR3, the DNA is TGCGCCAGCAGCTTGGCGTTAACAGGGGAAGAGAATGGCTACACCTTC.

The V gene is TRBV6-5, the J gene TRBJ1-1, with 8 bases that match TRBD1. CDR1 is MNHEY and CDR2 is SVGAGI in the germline V gene. J gave up 11 bases and V 2 bases, and 10 bases lay outside the gene matches. The CDR3 covers 14 residues. DNA of the CDR3: TGTGCCAGCAGTTACAACCGGGACAGGTCGAGGGCTTTCTTT. As protein: CASSYNRDRSRAFF.

This sequence joins TRBV5-1 and TRBJ1-3; D unclear. CDR1 and CDR2 from the germline V gene are SGHRS and YFSETQ. The CDR3 runs to 13 residues. Trimming removed 7 bases from V and 0 bases from J, with 8 bases in between. CDR3 bases: TGCGCCAGCCAGTACAGCTCTGGAAACACCATATATTTT. The encoded protein is CASQYSSGNTIYF.